Below are 30 T cell receptor beta chains sequenced from a single sample in a study of shared clonotypes between healthy human individuals. The data were produced by immunoSEQ multiplex PCR, yet TCRdb's version contains in-frame clones alone and is incomplete. The sample lists around 2.5 million clones; 93% were seen once. The material sequenced was naive CD4+ T cells from PBMCs. As for subset: CD45RA+ positively selected. These receptors originate from a man between 18 and 35 years old in good health. Some clones in this sample may be carry-over from other donors' samples.

The chain has TRBV5-4 and TRBJ1-2; a possible D gene is TRBD1 (5 bases). This CDR3 is built from 14 residues. Trimming cost V 0 bases and J 4 bases, with 10 bases left between them. The germline V gene has CDR1 SGHNT and CDR2 YYREEE (reference sequence). CDR3 region: CASSLDRISYGYTF. CDR3 nucleotide sequence: TGTGCCAGCAGCTTGGACAGGATCTCCTATGGCTACACCTTC.

The chain employs TRBV4-1 and TRBJ2-1; D gene ambiguous. The CDR3 has 13 residues. Germline V gene sequence: CDR1 MGHRA, CDR2 YSYEKL. V was cut by 2 bases and J by 3 bases, with 5 bases left in between. CDR3 DNA: TGCGCCAGCAGCCAAAACGACTACAATGAGCAGTTCTTC. Translation: CASSQNDYNEQFF.

V is TRBV18 and J is TRBJ2-3; unclear D gene. This CDR3 is built from 16 residues. Germline-derived CDR1 and CDR2 are KGHSH and LQKENI. V was clipped by 1 base and J by 4 bases, with 15 bases between them. CDR3 residues: CASSPLARRLADTQYF. CDR3 DNA sequence: TGTGCCAGCTCACCACTGGCTCGAAGATTAGCAGATACGCAGTATTTT.

The rearrangement links TRBV6-6 to TRBJ2-7; D might be TRBD1 (5 bases). V was shortened by 4 bases and J by 4 bases, with 14 bases between the two germline ends. This CDR3 spans 14 amino acids. The V gene's germline CDR1 is MNHNY and CDR2 SVGAGI (reference sequence). DNA for the CDR3: TGTGCCAGCAGTTTTGGACAACGCAAGTACGAGCAGTACTTC. It specifies CASSFGQRKYEQYF.

V gene TRBV7-9 combines with J gene TRBJ1-1; D gene unclear. The V end was cut by 0 bases, the J end by 1 base, with 9 bases between. The CDR3 totals 15 residues. Per the germline V gene, CDR1 is SEHNR and CDR2 is FQNEAQ (reference sequence). CDR3 nucleotide sequence: TGTGCCAGCAGCTTAGCGGCGCAGGCGAACACTGAAGCTTTCTTT. It yields the protein CASSLAAQANTEAFF.

The CDR3 sequence is CASSEREREGDEQYF. In DNA, the CDR3 is TGTGCCAGCAGTGAACGTGAGCGGGAGGGAGACGAGCAGTACTTC. The chain is built from TRBV6-1 and TRBJ2-7, with 10 bases identical to TRBD2. CDR1 is MNHNS, CDR2 SASEGT, per germline. CDR3 length equals 15 residues. J lost 5 bases, V lost 2 bases, and 6 bases had no gene match.

The rearrangement links TRBV6-5 to TRBJ1-1; a possible D gene is TRBD1 (6 bases). Germline CDR1 reads MNHEY; CDR2 reads SVGAGI. The CDR3 is 15 amino acids. V was clipped by 5 bases and J by 1 base, with 14 bases between them. The CDR3 region is CASSLSGQTNTEAFF. The CDR3 DNA reads TGTGCCAGCAGTCTCTCTGGACAGACGAACACTGAAGCTTTCTTT.

The chain joins TRBV28 to TRBJ2-7; TRBD1 agrees at 7 bases. The CDR3 is 15 residues long. Per the germline V gene, CDR1 is MDHEN and CDR2 is SYDVKM. Trimming cost V 8 bases and J 5 bases; bases outside gene matches: 15. CDR3 DNA sequence: TGTGCCAGCTCTCCTGCTGACAGGGCGCTAAACGAGCAGTACTTC. Amino acids: CASSPADRALNEQYF.

The gene calls are TRBV9 and TRBJ2-2, with 7 nucleotides matching TRBD2. The V segment lost 3 bases and the J segment 6 bases; nucleotides outside the gene matches: 8. The V gene's germline CDR1 is SGDLS and CDR2 YYNGEE. CDR3 length: 15 residues. CDR3 region: CASSARDYGAGELFF. CDR3 DNA: TGTGCCAGCAGCGCAAGGGACTACGGCGCCGGGGAGCTGTTTTTT.

The chain carries TRBV9 and TRBJ2-1; D gene ambiguous. The CDR3 loop spans 13 amino acids. In germline, CDR1 is SGDLS, CDR2 YYNGEE. V lost 0 bases, J lost 10 bases, and 11 bases lay in between. CDR3 amino acids: CASSVGPAREQFF. In DNA, the CDR3 is TGTGCCAGCAGCGTAGGGCCAGCCCGCGAGCAGTTCTTC.

The chain has TRBV28 and TRBJ1-3; no reliable D call. The CDR3 totals 14 residues. The V gene's germline CDR1 is MDHEN and CDR2 SYDVKM. Between the trimmed V and J ends, which lost 4 bases and 8 bases, there was a span of 15 bases. The CDR3 loop is CASSSLRGIDTIYF. CDR3 bases: TGTGCCAGCAGTTCCCTACGGGGAATCGACACCATATATTTT.

Concerning this clone itself: Relative to the germline gene, one junction end is altered; a read error may explain this. The chain combines TRBV6-1 with TRBJ2-3; D is perhaps TRBD1 or TRBD2 (6 bases each). The CDR3 runs to 15 residues. Germline lookup yields CDR1 MNHNS and CDR2 SASEGT. In DNA form, the CDR3 reads TGTGCCAGCAGGGAAGGGGGGTTAGGCACAGATACGCAGTATTTT. This translates into CASREGGLGTDTQYF.

The V call is TRBV18, the J call TRBJ2-4; 7 nucleotides match TRBD1. Germline V CDR1 and CDR2: KGHSH, LQKENI. V was pared by 2 bases and J by 10 bases, with 11 bases of the junction left unmatched. The CDR3 sequence is 15 residues long. This chain's CDR3 is CASSPVTGTLSIQYF. The CDR3 DNA reads TGTGCCAGCTCACCAGTGACAGGGACCCTTTCGATTCAGTACTTC.

The V and J genes are TRBV29-1 and TRBJ2-5; 8 positions agree with TRBD1. The germline CDR1 and CDR2 sequences are SQVTM and ANQGSEA. With 6 bases clipped from V and 5 bases from J, the junction kept 5 bases outside the gene matches. The CDR3 sequence is 12 residues long. CDR3 amino acids: CSVCRDRETQYF. The CDR3 region has the DNA TGCAGCGTCTGCCGGGACAGGGAGACCCAGTACTTC.

The genes are TRBV6-6 and TRBJ2-1; D is possibly TRBD1 (5 bases). V lost 7 bases to trimming and J lost 8 bases, with 18 bases between them. This CDR3 region has 14 residues. Germline values: CDR1 MNHNY, CDR2 SVGAGI (reference sequence). CDR3 coding DNA: TGTGCCAGCATTCAGGGAATGGCAGGACATGAGCAGTTCTTC. It is translated as CASIQGMAGHEQFF.

The chain is built from TRBV6-4 and TRBJ2-1; 7 nucleotides line up with TRBD1. J lost 9 bases, V lost 1 base, and 9 bases had no gene match. The CDR3 is 15 residues long. CDR1 MRHNA and CDR2 SNTAGT come from the germline V gene. The CDR3 region is CASSDWTGAGGEQFF. CDR3 bases: TGTGCCAGCAGTGACTGGACTGGGGCAGGGGGTGAGCAGTTCTTC.

The rearrangement joins TRBV19 to TRBJ1-1; unclear D gene. CDR1 and CDR2 (germline): LNHDA, SQIVND (reference sequence). V was clipped by 5 bases and J by 0 bases, with 16 bases between them. The CDR3 totals 16 residues. The CDR3 region has the DNA TGTGCCAGTAGTCTAAACGCTGGGGTCTTGAACACTGAAGCTTTCTTT. This translates into CASSLNAGVLNTEAFF.

The chain links TRBV5-6 to TRBJ2-2; 7 bases map to TRBD1. The CDR3 sequence is 16 residues long. The V segment lost 0 bases and the J segment 6 bases; nucleotides outside the gene matches: 8. Per germline, CDR1 SGHDT and CDR2 YYEEEE. CDR3 sequence: CASSLATGSTAGELFF. The DNA of the CDR3 is TGTGCCAGCAGCTTGGCGACAGGGTCGACGGCCGGGGAGCTGTTTTTT.

This chain links TRBV4-2 with TRBJ1-3; D uncertain. Germline lookup yields CDR1 LGHNA and CDR2 YNFKEQ. The CDR3 has 17 residues. With 1 base removed from V and 0 bases from J, the gap between germline ends came to 13 bases. For the CDR3, the DNA is TGTGCCAGCAGCCAAGTTACGGCCGAGAGCTCTGGAAACACCATATATTTT. Translation gives CASSQVTAESSGNTIYF.

The V and J genes are TRBV10-3 and TRBJ2-7; 9 positions agree with TRBD1. There are 14 residues in the CDR3. The J segment lost 5 bases and the V segment lost 6 bases, leaving 8 bases of the junction unmatched. Germline V lookup: CDR1 ENHRY, CDR2 SYGVKD. The CDR3 here is CAIRGDRGSNEQYF. DNA of the CDR3: TGTGCCATCAGGGGAGACAGGGGGTCCAACGAGCAGTACTTC.

This chain uses TRBV11-2 with TRBJ1-2, with TRBD1 matching over 9 bases. From germline, CDR1 is SGHAT and CDR2 FQNNGV. The CDR3 runs 15 residues. Trimming at V came to 2 bases and at J to 5 bases, leaving 6 bases not matched to a gene. CDR3 nucleotide sequence: TGTGCCAGCAGCTTAAGTGGGACAGGGAGATATGGCTACACCTTC. Protein sequence: CASSLSGTGRYGYTF. Full variable domain (outside the CDR3, taken from reference TRBV11-2 and TRBJ1-2): EAGVAQSPRYKIIEKRQSVAFWCNPISGHATLYWYQQILGQGPKLLIQFQNNGVVDDSQLPKDRFSAERLKGVDSTLKIQPAKLEDSAVYLCASSLSGTGRYGYTFGSGTRLTVV.

This rearrangement joins TRBV5-8 to TRBJ2-2; D is perhaps TRBD1 (6 bases). There are 17 residues in the CDR3. Germline CDR1 and CDR2: SGHTS and YDEGEE. V dropped 4 bases and J dropped 3 bases, with 19 bases sitting between them. This CDR3 is CASSPLVWAGDTGELFF. DNA for the CDR3: TGTGCCAGCAGCCCGCTTGTTTGGGCAGGGGACACCGGGGAGCTGTTTTTT.

The V call is TRBV14, the J call TRBJ2-3; D might be TRBD1 (5 bases). The CDR3 loop spans 15 amino acids. Germline V gene sequence: CDR1 SGHDN, CDR2 FVKESK. The V gene lost 0 bases and the J gene lost 1 base, with 8 bases spanning the gap. The CDR3 is CASSQDRARTDTQYF. DNA of the CDR3: TGTGCCAGCAGCCAAGACAGGGCTCGCACAGATACGCAGTATTTT.

The chain is built from TRBV6-5 and TRBJ2-7; TRBD1 matches 8 bases. This CDR3 is 15 amino acids long. Trimming took 6 bases from V and 2 from J; bases not matched to a gene: 9. Germline V lookup: CDR1 MNHEY, CDR2 SVGAGI. CDR3 in DNA: TGTGCCAGCAGAAAAGACAGGGGCAGCGCCTACGAGCAGTACTTC. It yields the protein CASRKDRGSAYEQYF.

This clone was observed a few times. V is TRBV10-3 and J is TRBJ2-2; D uncertain. This CDR3 spans 12 amino acids. Germline CDR1 is ENHRY and CDR2 is SYGVKD. With 6 bases removed from V and 2 bases from J, the gap between germline ends came to 4 bases. The CDR3 region is CAISLNTGELFF. The CDR3 region has the DNA TGTGCCATCAGCCTAAACACCGGGGAGCTGTTTTTT.

This clone was seen only once. The chain combines TRBV6-1 with TRBJ2-3; 9 bases match TRBD2. CDR1 and CDR2 (germline): MNHNS, SASEGT. V lost 2 bases and J lost 8; bases outside the gene matches: 8. This CDR3 is 15 amino acids long. DNA of the CDR3: TGTGCCAGCAGTGAAATGGGCGGGAGGGCGTCTACGCAGTATTTT. Its translation is CASSEMGGRASTQYF.

This chain joins TRBV6-1 and TRBJ1-2; D is possibly TRBD1 (5 bases). The CDR3 totals 14 residues. CDR1 and CDR2 (germline): MNHNS, SASEGT. Trimming removed 1 base at V and 11 bases at J, with 17 bases between. The CDR3 is CASSEGPGLIAYTF. CDR3 nucleotide sequence: TGTGCCAGCAGTGAAGGACCGGGACTCATAGCTTACACCTTC.

In the case of this clone: At one end the junction does not follow the germline gene, possibly because of a read error. This rearrangement joins TRBV6-6 to TRBJ2-1; D call uncertain. This CDR3 region has 12 residues. Germline V gene lookup returns CDR1 MNHNY and CDR2 SVGAGI (reference sequence). The CDR3 bases are TGTGCCAGCAGTTACTCCCACAATGAGCAGTTCTTC. Its translation is CASSYSHNEQFF.

The rearrangement uses TRBV28 and TRBJ2-7, with TRBD1 matching 9 bases. Germline V lookup: CDR1 MDHEN, CDR2 SYDVKM. The junction had 10 bases not matched to a gene; V was cut back by 7 bases and J by 3 bases. The CDR3 is made up of 15 amino acids. For the CDR3, the DNA is TGTGCCAGCACTACCGACAGACAGGGGGGCTACGAGCAGTACTTC. Translation gives CASTTDRQGGYEQYF.

This clone was picked up one time. A far more abundant clone sits one base away, making this likely a read error. Other nucleotide sequences from this sample produce the same CDR3. The rearrangement joins TRBV5-8 to TRBJ2-5, with 7 bases that match TRBD1. Trimming removed 0 bases from V and 2 bases from J; junction bases left unmatched: 1. The germline gives CDR1 SGHTS, CDR2 YDEGEE. The CDR3 totals 14 residues. The CDR3 DNA follows: TGTGCCAGCAGCTTGGGACAGGGTCAAGAGACCCAGTACTTC. As protein: CASSLGQGQETQYF.